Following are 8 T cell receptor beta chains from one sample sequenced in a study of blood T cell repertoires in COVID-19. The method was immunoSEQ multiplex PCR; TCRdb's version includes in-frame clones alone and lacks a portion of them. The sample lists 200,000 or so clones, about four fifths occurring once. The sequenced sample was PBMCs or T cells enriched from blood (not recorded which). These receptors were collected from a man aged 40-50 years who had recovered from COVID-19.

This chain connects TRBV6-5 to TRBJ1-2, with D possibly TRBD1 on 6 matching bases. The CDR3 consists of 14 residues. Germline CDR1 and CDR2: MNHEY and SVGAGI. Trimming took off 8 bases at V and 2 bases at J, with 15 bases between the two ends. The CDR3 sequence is CASWGPGQNYGYTF. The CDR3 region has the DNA TGTGCCAGCTGGGGACCCGGACAGAACTATGGCTACACCTTC.

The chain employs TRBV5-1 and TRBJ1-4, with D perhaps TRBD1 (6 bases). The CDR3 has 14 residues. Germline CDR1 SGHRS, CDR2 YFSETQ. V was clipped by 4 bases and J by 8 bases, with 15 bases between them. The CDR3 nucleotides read TGCGCCAGCAGCCTGTGGACAGAGGGGGAAAAACTGTTTTTT. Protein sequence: CASSLWTEGEKLFF.

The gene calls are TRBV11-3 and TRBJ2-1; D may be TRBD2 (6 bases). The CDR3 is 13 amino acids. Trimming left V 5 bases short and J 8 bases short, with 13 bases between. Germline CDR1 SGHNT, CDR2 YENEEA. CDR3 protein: CASSPRWGDEQFF. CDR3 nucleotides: TGTGCCAGCAGCCCACGGTGGGGGGATGAGCAGTTCTTC.

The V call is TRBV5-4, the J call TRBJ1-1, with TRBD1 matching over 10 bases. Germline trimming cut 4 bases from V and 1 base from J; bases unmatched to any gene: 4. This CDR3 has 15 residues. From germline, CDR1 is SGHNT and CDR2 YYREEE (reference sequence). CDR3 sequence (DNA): TGTGCCAGCAGCCGGGACAGGGGTTGGAACACTGAAGCTTTCTTT. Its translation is CASSRDRGWNTEAFF.

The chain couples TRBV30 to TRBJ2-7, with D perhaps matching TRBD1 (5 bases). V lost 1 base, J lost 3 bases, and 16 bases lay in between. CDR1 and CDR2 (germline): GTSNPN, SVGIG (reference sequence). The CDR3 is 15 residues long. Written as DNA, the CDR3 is TGTGCCTGGAGTGGGGATAAAACAGGTTTCTACGAGCAGTACTTC. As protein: CAWSGDKTGFYEQYF.

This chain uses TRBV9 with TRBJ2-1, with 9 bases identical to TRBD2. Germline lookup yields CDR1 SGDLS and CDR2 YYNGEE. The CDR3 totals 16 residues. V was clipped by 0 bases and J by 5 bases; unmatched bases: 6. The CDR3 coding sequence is TGTGCCAGCAGCGTAGTGGGGTTAGCGGGGGACAATGAGCAGTTCTTC. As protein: CASSVVGLAGDNEQFF.

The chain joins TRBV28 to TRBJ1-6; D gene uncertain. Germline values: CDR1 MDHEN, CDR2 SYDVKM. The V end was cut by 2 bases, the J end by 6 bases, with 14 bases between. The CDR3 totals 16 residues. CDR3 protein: CASSLPEAPLNSPLHF. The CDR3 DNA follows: TGTGCCAGCAGTTTACCCGAAGCGCCACTTAATTCACCCCTCCACTTT.

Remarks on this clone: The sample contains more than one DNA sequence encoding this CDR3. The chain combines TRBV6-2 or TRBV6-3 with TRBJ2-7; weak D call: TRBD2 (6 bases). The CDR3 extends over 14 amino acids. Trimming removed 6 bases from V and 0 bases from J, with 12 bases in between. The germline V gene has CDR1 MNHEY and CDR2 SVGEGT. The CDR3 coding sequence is TGTGCCAGCAGCCCTCGGGGACTCTCCTACGAGCAGTACTTC. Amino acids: CASSPRGLSYEQYF.